This is a list of T cell receptor beta chains from one sample in a study of cytomegalovirus exposure and HLA in healthy donors. TCRdb keeps only in-frame clones here, not all; method: immunoSEQ multiplex PCR. The repertoire includes around 160,000 clones, over 80% of them detected once, and 1.5% to 1.7% sits in the top ten. The sample consisted of PBMCs. These receptors all come from a woman aged 18 to 35 in good health and CMV-seronegative. The CDR3 runs from the conserved cysteine through the conserved F or W. The D gene is left open where the match is weak. Part of the rows lack a size; the others show once, few, many or a class for expanded clones.

clone_size | j_call | d_call | v_call | cdr3_nt | cdr3_aa
NA | TRBJ1-1 | TRBD1 | TRBV6-1 | TGTGCCAGCAGACTGGACAGGGCGAACACTGAAGCTTTCTTT | CASRLDRANTEAFF
NA | TRBJ2-2 | NA | TRBV5-1 | TGCGCCAGCAGCTTGCGGGGACAGAACACCGGGGAGCTGTTTTTT | CASSLRGQNTGELFF
few | TRBJ1-1 | NA | TRBV11-3 | TGTGCCAGCAGCTTAGATCACGGGGTGAACACTGAAGCTTTCTTT | CASSLDHGVNTEAFF
NA | TRBJ1-2 | TRBD1 | TRBV11-3 | TGTGCCAGCAGCCAACAGGGGAACTATGGCTACACCTTC | CASSQQGNYGYTF
NA | TRBJ2-7 | TRBD1 | TRBV28 | TGTGCCAGCAGTTCCGACAGGGGTTCCTACGAGCAGTACTTC | CASSSDRGSYEQYF
NA | TRBJ2-3 | NA | TRBV19 | TGTGCCACCAAACCCGGGGGGCGCGGGGTGGATACGCAGTATTTT | CATKPGGRGVDTQYF
NA | TRBJ1-4 | TRBD1 | TRBV6-4 | TGTGCCAGCAGCGCCGGTCCGGGACAGGGAAATGAAAAACTGTTTTTT | CASSAGPGQGNEKLFF
NA | TRBJ2-5 | NA | TRBV4-1 | TGCGCCAGCAGCCAAGATCTAGTTCCCAAGACCCAGTACTTC | CASSQDLVPKTQYF
NA | TRBJ2-7 | TRBD1 | TRBV7-8 | TGTGCCAGCAGCTTGGCCAGGGGGCCCGGCTCCTACGAGCAGTACTTC | CASSLARGPGSYEQYF
NA | TRBJ1-3 | NA | TRBV28 | TGTGCCACTTACTCCGGGACATCCTCTGGAAACACCATATATTTT | CATYSGTSSGNTIYF
NA | TRBJ2-2 | TRBD1 | TRBV28 | TGTGCCAGCACTTCTCCCCCACAGGGGCTTAACACCGGGGAGCTGTTTTTT | CASTSPPQGLNTGELFF
NA | TRBJ2-2 | TRBD1 | TRBV5-1 | TGCGCCAGCAATGACCCGGGACAGGGAACGGCCGGGGAGCTGTTTTTT | CASNDPGQGTAGELFF
NA | TRBJ1-2 | TRBD1 | TRBV6-1 | TGTGCCAGCAGCACAGGGGGGTGGGGCTACACCTTC | CASSTGGWGYTF
NA | TRBJ1-5 | NA | TRBV10-3 | TGTGCCATCAGTGAATCGGGGGGGAGCAATCAGCCCCAGCATTTT | CAISESGGSNQPQHF
NA | TRBJ1-5 | NA | TRBV5-1 | TGCGCCAGTTCAGTGGGGGCGGGCAATCAGCCCCAGCATTTT | CASSVGAGNQPQHF
NA | TRBJ1-5 | TRBD1 | TRBV18 | TGTGCCAGCTCACCAAGACAGGGCGATCAGCCCCAGCATTTT | CASSPRQGDQPQHF
NA | TRBJ1-2 | TRBD1 | TRBV14 | TGTGCCAGCAGCCCTCGACAGGGCGAAGGCTACACCTTC | CASSPRQGEGYTF
NA | TRBJ1-5 | NA | TRBV2 | TGTGCCAGCAGTGGGCAGGGCCTGAAGCCCCAGCATTTT | CASSGQGLKPQHF
NA | TRBJ2-3 | TRBD2 | TRBV10-1 | TGCGCCAGCAGTCCGGGGGGGCGCACAGATACGCAGTATTTT | CASSPGGRTDTQYF
NA | TRBJ1-2 | NA | TRBV30 | TGTGCCTGGAGTCCTCAGGGGAGGGGGATCTTTTCCTATGGCTACACCTTC | CAWSPQGRGIFSYGYTF
few | TRBJ1-5 | NA | TRBV7-9 | TGTGCCAGCAGCTTAGCAGGGGGCAATCAGCCCCAGCATTTT | CASSLAGGNQPQHF
NA | TRBJ2-7 | TRBD2 | TRBV6-4 | TGTGCCAGCAGACCCCAGCTAGCGGGGGGGCCCATATCCCACGAGCAGTACTTC | CASRPQLAGGPISHEQYF
NA | TRBJ1-2 | NA | TRBV6-6 | TGTGCCAGCATGGCCGGGTATGGCTACACCTTC | CASMAGYGYTF
NA | TRBJ1-4 | TRBD1 | TRBV6-1 | TGTGCCAGCGTACCGACAGGGTCCAATGAAAAACTGTTTTTT | CASVPTGSNEKLFF
NA | TRBJ2-5 | NA | TRBV18 | TGTGCCAGCTCAGCGGGACTCAAAGAGACCCAGTACTTC | CASSAGLKETQYF
few | TRBJ2-3 | NA | TRBV6-5 | TGTGCCAGCAGACGAGGGGGTTTTGGCACAGATACGCAGTATTTT | CASRRGGFGTDTQYF
NA | TRBJ1-4 | NA | TRBV25-1 | TGTGCCAGCAGTGAATTTGGAGACGAGCCAGCAACTAATGAAAAACTGTTTTTT | CASSEFGDEPATNEKLFF
NA | TRBJ2-7 | NA | TRBV18 | TGTGCCAGCTCACCTATAGGGGTAAAAAGCTACGAGCAGTACTTC | CASSPIGVKSYEQYF
NA | TRBJ2-1 | TRBD1 | TRBV14 | TGTGCCAGCTCCGGGACAGGGACATTCAATGAGCAGTTCTTC | CASSGTGTFNEQFF
NA | TRBJ2-5 | TRBD2 | TRBV27 | TGTGCCAGCGGCCTCTGGGCGGGGGGAGAGACCCAGTACTTC | CASGLWAGGETQYF
NA | TRBJ1-3 | NA | TRBV30 | TGTGCCTGGAGCCCCCGTACTTCTGGAAACACCATATATTTT | CAWSPRTSGNTIYF
NA | TRBJ1-1 | NA | TRBV18 | TGTGCCAGCTCACCACTATCCCACACTGAAGCTTTCTTT | CASSPLSHTEAFF
NA | TRBJ1-2 | TRBD1 | TRBV4-1 | TGCGCCAGCCATTCTCCGGGACAGAACGACTATGGCTACACCTTC | CASHSPGQNDYGYTF
NA | TRBJ1-2 | TRBD1 | TRBV6-4 | TGTGCCAGCAGGCTACACCGGGACAGGGGAGGTGGCTACACCTTC | CASRLHRDRGGGYTF
NA | TRBJ2-5 | NA | TRBV7-2 | TGTGCCAGCAGCCTCATGACAGGCCGGGCGGAGACCCAGTACTTC | CASSLMTGRAETQYF
NA | TRBJ2-7 | TRBD2 | TRBV18 | TGTGCCAGCTCACCCCTACTAGCGGGGGGGAAATACGAGCAGTACTTC | CASSPLLAGGKYEQYF
NA | TRBJ1-2 | TRBD1 | TRBV5-5 | TGTGCCAGCAGCTTATCCGGACAGGTCAACTATGGCTACACCTTC | CASSLSGQVNYGYTF
NA | TRBJ1-6 | NA | TRBV11-3 | TGTGCCAGCAGCTTGGGACTCCGATCGGGGGCCCTCCACTTT | CASSLGLRSGALHF
NA | TRBJ2-3 | NA | TRBV5-1 | TGCGCCAGCAGCTTCGACAGACCAGATACGCAGTATTTT | CASSFDRPDTQYF
NA | TRBJ1-3 | NA | TRBV5-1 | TGCGCCAGCAGCTTGGACGGTATTGCTGGAAACACCATATATTTT | CASSLDGIAGNTIYF